These 13 T cell receptor beta chains were sequenced from one sample in a study of immune evolution from preneoplasia to lung adenocarcinoma. TCRdb keeps only in-frame clones here, not all; method: immunoSEQ multiplex PCR. Here the sample spans thousands of clones, 79% being singletons. The specimen was FFPE invasive lung adenocarcinoma tissue. The receptor source for this set is a person in their forties with lung adenocarcinoma.

This clone occurred once. The rearrangement links TRBV5-1 to TRBJ2-3, with unresolved D. Germline V lookup: CDR1 SGHRS, CDR2 YFSETQ. The CDR3 loop spans 14 amino acids. V lost 2 bases to trimming and J lost 2 bases, with 9 bases between them. CDR3 loop: CASSFSSYTDTQYF. In DNA form, the CDR3 reads TGCGCCAGCAGCTTTTCTTCTTACACAGATACGCAGTATTTT.

This rearrangement joins TRBV30 to TRBJ2-2; 10 bases fit TRBD2. Trimming removed 4 bases from V and 7 bases from J; junction bases left unmatched: 9. The CDR3 covers 15 residues. Germline CDR1 and CDR2: GTSNPN and SVGIG (reference sequence). CDR3 loop: CAWKRAGGLGGELFF. CDR3 DNA: TGTGCCTGGAAGAGAGCGGGGGGGCTCGGCGGGGAGCTGTTTTTT.

The rearrangement links TRBV19 to TRBJ1-5; 7 nucleotides line up with TRBD1. The CDR3 contains 13 residues. V lost 6 bases and J lost 5; bases outside the gene matches: 4. Per germline, CDR1 LNHDA and CDR2 SQIVND (reference sequence). CDR3 sequence: CASSQQGYQPQHF. The CDR3 nucleotides are TGTGCCAGTAGCCAACAGGGGTATCAGCCCCAGCATTTT.

The V and J genes are TRBV29-1 and TRBJ1-1; D ambiguous. Germline CDR1 is SQVTM and CDR2 is ANQGSEA. Trimming shortened V by 7 bases and J by 1 base, and 10 bases separated the two germline ends. There are 12 residues in the CDR3. In nucleotides, the CDR3 is TGCAGCGCCGCGGCAACGAACACTGAAGCTTTCTTT. It encodes CSAAATNTEAFF. Combining the CDR3 with reference TRBV29-1 and TRBJ1-1 gives the whole variable domain SAVISQKPSRDICQRGTSLTIQCQVDSQVTMMFWYRQQPGQSLTLIATANQGSEATYESGFVIDKFPISRPNLTFSTLTVSNMSPEDSSIYLCSAAATNTEAFFGQGTRLTVV.

The J gene is TRBJ1-2, the V gene TRBV18, with D maybe TRBD1 (5 bases). The CDR3 loop spans 13 amino acids. Trimming shortened V by 1 base and J by 10 bases, and 13 bases separated the two germline ends. Germline CDR1 KGHSH, CDR2 LQKENI. CDR3 nucleotides: TGTGCCAGCTCACCACGGGGGGGTATAGACTACACCTTC. Its translation is CASSPRGGIDYTF.

The chain joins TRBV7-9 to TRBJ2-5; a possible D gene is TRBD2 (5 bases). V shed 5 bases and J shed 4 bases, with 14 bases lying between them. This CDR3 comprises 14 residues. Germline-derived CDR1 and CDR2 are SEHNR and FQNEAQ (reference sequence). CDR3 in DNA: TGTGCCAGCAGCACCGGACTCTTCAGAGAGACCCAGTACTTC. It specifies CASSTGLFRETQYF.

J is TRBJ2-5 and V is TRBV5-1; 7 bases are shared with TRBD1. The ends lost 1 base at V and 2 bases at J; junction bases unmatched: 5. Per germline, CDR1 SGHRS and CDR2 YFSETQ. The CDR3 is 15 residues long. The CDR3 protein is CASSLSPGQQETQYF. In DNA form, the CDR3 reads TGCGCCAGCAGCTTGTCACCGGGACAGCAAGAGACCCAGTACTTC.

The V gene is TRBV30, the J gene TRBJ2-2; tentatively, D is TRBD1 (5 bases). The CDR3 consists of 13 residues. Deletions cut 2 bases from V and 3 bases from J, with 7 bases between. CDR1 is GTSNPN and CDR2 is SVGIG in the germline V gene (reference sequence). CDR3: CAWSRQYTGELFF. As DNA, the CDR3 is TGTGCCTGGAGTCGACAGTACACCGGGGAGCTGTTTTTT.

The chain carries TRBV5-1 and TRBJ2-1; 7 nucleotides agree with TRBD2. Germline V gene data show CDR1 as SGHRS and CDR2 as YFSETQ. The CDR3 runs 14 residues. J gave up 2 bases and V 4 bases, and 3 bases lay outside the gene matches. The CDR3 reads CASSSGETYNEQFF. DNA of the CDR3: TGCGCCAGCAGCAGCGGGGAGACCTACAATGAGCAGTTCTTC.

The chain uses TRBV7-2 and TRBJ2-2; no definite D call. The CDR3 covers 15 residues. V was shortened by 5 bases and J by 4 bases, with 14 bases between the two germline ends. Germline CDR1 is SGHTA and CDR2 is FQGNSA. CDR3 DNA: TGTGCCAGCAGCCTGACCCCTACCCTCACCGGGGAGCTGTTTTTT. Encoded protein: CASSLTPTLTGELFF.

The chain has TRBV2 and TRBJ1-2; unclear D gene. The V gene lost 0 bases and the J gene lost 5 bases, with 10 bases spanning the gap. The germline V gene has CDR1 SNHLY and CDR2 FYNNEI. The CDR3 is 14 residues long. CDR3 sequence: CASSEALQGYGYTF. The CDR3 DNA reads TGTGCCAGCAGTGAAGCGCTTCAAGGGTATGGCTACACCTTC.

This clone was counted only a few times. The chain is built from TRBV18 and TRBJ1-1, with 7 bases fitting TRBD1. Germline CDR1 and CDR2: KGHSH and LQKENI. Trimming took 3 bases from V and 1 from J; bases not matched to a gene: 5. This CDR3 is 15 amino acids long. The CDR3 sequence: CASSPLQGTNTEAFF. CDR3 bases: TGTGCCAGCTCACCCCTACAGGGGACGAACACTGAAGCTTTCTTT. The variable domain in full, with the rest retrieved from reference TRBV18 and TRBJ1-1, is NAGVMQNPRHLVRRRGQEARLRCSPMKGHSHVYWYRQLPEEGLKFMVYLQKENIIDESGMPKERFSAEFPKEGPSILRIQQVVRGDSAAYFCASSPLQGTNTEAFFGQGTRLTVV.

This chain links TRBV6-6 with TRBJ1-5, with TRBD1 identical over 8 bases. The length of the CDR3 is 15 residues. Germline values: CDR1 MNHNY, CDR2 SVGAGI (reference sequence). With V trimmed by 6 bases and J by 6 bases, 10 bases remained unmatched. The CDR3 DNA reads TGTGCCAGCAGCGGTCGGCAGGGGGCGACTCAGCCCCAGCATTTT. It yields the protein CASSGRQGATQPQHF.